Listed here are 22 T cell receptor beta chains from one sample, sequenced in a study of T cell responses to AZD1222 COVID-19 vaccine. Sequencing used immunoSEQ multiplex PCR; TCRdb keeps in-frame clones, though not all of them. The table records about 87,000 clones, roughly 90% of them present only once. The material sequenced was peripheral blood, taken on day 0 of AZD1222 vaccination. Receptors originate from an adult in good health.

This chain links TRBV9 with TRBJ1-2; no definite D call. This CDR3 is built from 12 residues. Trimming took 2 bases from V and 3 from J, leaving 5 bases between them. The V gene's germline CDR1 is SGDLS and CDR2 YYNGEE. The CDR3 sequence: CASSVDDYGYTF. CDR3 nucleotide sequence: TGTGCCAGCAGCGTCGACGACTATGGCTACACCTTC.

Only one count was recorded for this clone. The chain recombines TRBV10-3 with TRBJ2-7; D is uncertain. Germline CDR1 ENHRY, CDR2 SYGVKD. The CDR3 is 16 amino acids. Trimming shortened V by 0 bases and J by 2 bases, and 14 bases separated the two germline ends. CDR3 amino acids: CAISESRLMTTYEQYF. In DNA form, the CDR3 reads TGTGCCATCAGTGAGTCACGGCTGATGACGACCTACGAGCAGTACTTC.

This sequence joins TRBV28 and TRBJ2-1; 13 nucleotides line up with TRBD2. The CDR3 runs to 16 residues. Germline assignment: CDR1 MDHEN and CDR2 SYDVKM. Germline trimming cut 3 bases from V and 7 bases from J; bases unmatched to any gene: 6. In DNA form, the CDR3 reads TGTGCCAGCAGTTTTGCCGGGACTAGCGGGATGAATGAGCAGTTCTTC. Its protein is CASSFAGTSGMNEQFF.

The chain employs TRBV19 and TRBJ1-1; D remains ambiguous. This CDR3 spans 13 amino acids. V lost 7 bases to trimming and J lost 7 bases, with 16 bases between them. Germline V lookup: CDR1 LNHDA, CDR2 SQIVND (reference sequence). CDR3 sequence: CASKIGRNGEAFF. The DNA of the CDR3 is TGTGCCAGTAAAATCGGACGCAATGGTGAAGCTTTCTTT.

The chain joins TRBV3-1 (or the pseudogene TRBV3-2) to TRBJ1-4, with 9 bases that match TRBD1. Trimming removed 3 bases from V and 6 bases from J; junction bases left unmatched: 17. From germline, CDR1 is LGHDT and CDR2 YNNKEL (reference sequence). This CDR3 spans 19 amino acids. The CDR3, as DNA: TGTGCCAGCAGCCAGAGCATACCGGGACAGGGCCGCGGAGATGAAAAACTGTTTTTT. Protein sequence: CASSQSIPGQGRGDEKLFF.

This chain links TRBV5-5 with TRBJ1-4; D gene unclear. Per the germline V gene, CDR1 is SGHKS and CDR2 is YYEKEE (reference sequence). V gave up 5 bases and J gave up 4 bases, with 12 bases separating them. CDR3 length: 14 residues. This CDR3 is CASSFAGSNEKLFF. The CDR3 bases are TGTGCCAGCAGTTTTGCGGGGAGTAATGAAAAACTGTTTTTT.

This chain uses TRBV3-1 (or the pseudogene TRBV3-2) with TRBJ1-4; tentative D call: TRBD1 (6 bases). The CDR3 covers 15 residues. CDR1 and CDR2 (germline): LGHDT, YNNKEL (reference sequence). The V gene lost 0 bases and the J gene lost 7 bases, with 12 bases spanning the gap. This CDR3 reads CASSQEIRGFEKLFF. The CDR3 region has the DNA TGTGCCAGCAGCCAAGAGATCAGGGGTTTTGAAAAACTGTTTTTT.

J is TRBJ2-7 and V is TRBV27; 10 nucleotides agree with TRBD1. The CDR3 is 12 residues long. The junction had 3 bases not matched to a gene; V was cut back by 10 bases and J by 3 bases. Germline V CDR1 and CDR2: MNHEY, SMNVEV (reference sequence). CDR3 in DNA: TGTGCCACCCGGGACAGGGGCTACGAGCAGTACTTC. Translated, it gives CATRDRGYEQYF.

CDR3 sequence: CASSLTGGGRYNEQFF. The CDR3, as DNA: TGTGCCAGTAGTTTAACAGGGGGAGGGAGGTATAATGAGCAGTTCTTC. The V call is TRBV19, the J call TRBJ2-1; weak D call: TRBD1 (8 bases). Germline V lookup: CDR1 LNHDA, CDR2 SQIVND (reference sequence). Trimming took off 5 bases at V and 7 bases at J, with 21 bases between the two ends. The CDR3 runs to 16 residues. Together with reference TRBV19 and TRBJ2-1, the CDR3 gives the full variable domain: DGGITQSPKYLFRKEGQNVTLSCEQNLNHDAMYWYRQDPGQGLRLIYYSQIVNDFQKGDIAEGYSVSREKKESFPLTVTSAQKNPTAFYLCASSLTGGGRYNEQFFGPGTRLTVL.

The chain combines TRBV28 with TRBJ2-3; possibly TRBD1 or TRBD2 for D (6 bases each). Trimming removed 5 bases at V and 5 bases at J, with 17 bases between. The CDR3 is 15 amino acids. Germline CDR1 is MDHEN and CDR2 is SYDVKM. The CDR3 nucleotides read TGTGCCAGCAGTGAAGGCGCAGGGGAGGAAGATACGCAGTATTTT. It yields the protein CASSEGAGEEDTQYF.

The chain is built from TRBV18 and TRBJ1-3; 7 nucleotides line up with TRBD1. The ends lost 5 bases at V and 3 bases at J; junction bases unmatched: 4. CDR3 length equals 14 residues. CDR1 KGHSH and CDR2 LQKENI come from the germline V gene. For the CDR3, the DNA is TGTGCCAGCTCATTCGACAGGGATGGAAACACCATATATTTT. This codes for CASSFDRDGNTIYF.

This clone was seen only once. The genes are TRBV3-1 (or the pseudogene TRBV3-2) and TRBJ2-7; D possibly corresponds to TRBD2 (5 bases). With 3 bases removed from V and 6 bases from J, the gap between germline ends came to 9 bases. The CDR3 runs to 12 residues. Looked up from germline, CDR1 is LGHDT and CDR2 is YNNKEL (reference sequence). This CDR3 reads CASSHSAGEQYF. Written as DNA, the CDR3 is TGTGCCAGCAGCCATAGCGCGGGCGAGCAGTACTTC.

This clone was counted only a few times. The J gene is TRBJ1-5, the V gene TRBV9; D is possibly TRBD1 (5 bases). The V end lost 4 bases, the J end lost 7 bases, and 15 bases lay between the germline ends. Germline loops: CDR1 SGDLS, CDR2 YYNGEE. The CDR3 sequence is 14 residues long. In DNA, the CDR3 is TGTGCCAGCAGCCGAGGGCAGGGCGGACAGCCCCAGCATTTT. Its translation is CASSRGQGGQPQHF.

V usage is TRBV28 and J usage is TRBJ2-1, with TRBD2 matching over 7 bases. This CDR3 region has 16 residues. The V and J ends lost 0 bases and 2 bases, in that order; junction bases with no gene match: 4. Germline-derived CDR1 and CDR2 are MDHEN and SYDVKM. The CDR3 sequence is CASSLWGGGAYNEQFF. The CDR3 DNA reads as TGTGCCAGCAGTTTATGGGGCGGGGGTGCCTACAATGAGCAGTTCTTC.

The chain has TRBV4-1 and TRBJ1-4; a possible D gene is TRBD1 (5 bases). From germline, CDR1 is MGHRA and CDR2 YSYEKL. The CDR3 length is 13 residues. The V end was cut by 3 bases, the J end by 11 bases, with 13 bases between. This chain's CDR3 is CASSHDRQTKLFF. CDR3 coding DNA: TGCGCCAGCAGCCACGACCGACAGACTAAACTGTTTTTT.

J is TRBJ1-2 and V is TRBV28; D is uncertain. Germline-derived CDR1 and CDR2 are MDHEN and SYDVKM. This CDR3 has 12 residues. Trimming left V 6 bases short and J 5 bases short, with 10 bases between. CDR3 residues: CASRDNGYGYTF. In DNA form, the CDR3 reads TGTGCCAGCAGAGACAATGGGTATGGCTACACCTTC.

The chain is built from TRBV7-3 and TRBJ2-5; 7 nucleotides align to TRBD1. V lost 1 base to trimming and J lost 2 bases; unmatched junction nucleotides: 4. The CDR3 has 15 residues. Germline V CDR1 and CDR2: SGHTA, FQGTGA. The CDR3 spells CASSLNRGDQETQYF. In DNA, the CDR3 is TGTGCCAGCAGCTTAAACAGGGGCGATCAAGAGACCCAGTACTTC.

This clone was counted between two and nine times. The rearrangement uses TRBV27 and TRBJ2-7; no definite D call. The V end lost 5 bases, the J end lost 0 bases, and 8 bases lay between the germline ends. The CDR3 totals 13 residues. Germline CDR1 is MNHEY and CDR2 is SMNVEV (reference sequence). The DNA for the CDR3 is TGTGCCAGCAGTCGATTCCCCTCCTACGAGCAGTACTTC. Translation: CASSRFPSYEQYF.

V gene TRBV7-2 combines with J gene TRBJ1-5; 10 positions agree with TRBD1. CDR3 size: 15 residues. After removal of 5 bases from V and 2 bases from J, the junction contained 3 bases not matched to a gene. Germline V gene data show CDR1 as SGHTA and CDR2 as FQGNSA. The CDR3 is CASSPDRGRNQPQHF. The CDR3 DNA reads TGTGCCAGCAGCCCAGACAGGGGGCGCAATCAGCCCCAGCATTTT.

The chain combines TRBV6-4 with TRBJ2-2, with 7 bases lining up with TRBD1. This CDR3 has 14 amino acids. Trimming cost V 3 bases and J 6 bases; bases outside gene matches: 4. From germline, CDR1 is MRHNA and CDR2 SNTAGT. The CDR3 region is CASSDTGESGELFF. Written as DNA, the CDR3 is TGTGCCAGCAGTGATACAGGGGAATCCGGGGAGCTGTTTTTT.

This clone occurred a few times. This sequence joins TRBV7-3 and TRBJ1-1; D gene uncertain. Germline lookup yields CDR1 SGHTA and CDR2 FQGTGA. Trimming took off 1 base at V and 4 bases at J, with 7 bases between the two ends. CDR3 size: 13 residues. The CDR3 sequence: CASSLNMATEAFF. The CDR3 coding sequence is TGTGCCAGCAGCTTAAATATGGCCACTGAAGCTTTCTTT. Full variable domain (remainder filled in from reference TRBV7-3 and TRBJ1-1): GAGVSQTPSNKVTEKGKYVELRCDPISGHTALYWYRQSLGQGPEFLIYFQGTGAADDSGLPNDRFFAVRPEGSVSTLKIQRTERGDSAVYLCASSLNMATEAFFGQGTRLTVV.

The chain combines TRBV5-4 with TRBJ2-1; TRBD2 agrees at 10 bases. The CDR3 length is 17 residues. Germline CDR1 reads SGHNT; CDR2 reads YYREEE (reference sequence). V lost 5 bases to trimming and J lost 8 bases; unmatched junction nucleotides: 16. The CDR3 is CASRPGGLAGVSHEQFF. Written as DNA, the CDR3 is TGTGCCAGCAGACCCGGGGGGCTAGCGGGAGTTAGTCATGAGCAGTTCTTC.